Each of the 21 T cell receptor beta chains below was sequenced from the same sample in a study of T cells of healthy individuals. One entry per CDR3 protein, called by TCRdb with MiXCR from the 5' RACE reads. Of 55,000 to 65,000 distinct CDR3 sequences in the sample, 16% were seen once. These receptors all come from a human donor in good health.

This clonotype has ten or more counts. The V and J genes are TRBV25-1 and TRBJ2-5; D unclear. The CDR3 totals 12 residues. Germline V gene data show CDR1 as MGHDK and CDR2 as SYGVNS. Trimming took 4 bases from V and 4 from J, leaving 7 bases between them. CDR3 DNA: TGTGCCAGCAGTGTCCCGGGAGAGACCCAGTACTTC. This translates into CASSVPGETQYF.

Only a few counts were recorded for this clonotype. The chain recombines TRBV5-1 with TRBJ2-3, with unresolved D. Germline V CDR1 and CDR2: SGHRS, YFSETQ. The CDR3 contains 14 residues. V was shortened by 1 base and J by 2 bases, with 8 bases between the two germline ends. CDR3 DNA: TGCGCCAGCAGCTTGTCCCCACCCACAGATACGCAGTATTTT. This sequence encodes CASSLSPPTDTQYF.

Ten or more counts support this clonotype. V usage is TRBV11-2 and J usage is TRBJ2-1; D unclear. The CDR3 extends over 12 amino acids. Between the trimmed V and J ends, which lost 1 base and 9 bases, there was a span of 7 bases. Germline CDR1 reads SGHAT; CDR2 reads FQNNGV. CDR3 sequence reads: CASSLVPAEQFF. The CDR3 coding sequence is TGTGCCAGCAGCTTAGTTCCGGCTGAGCAGTTCTTC.

This clonotype came up a few times. The chain carries TRBV7-2 and TRBJ2-6, with 9 bases matching TRBD1. The CDR3 loop spans 15 amino acids. CDR1 and CDR2 from the germline V gene are SGHTA and FQGNSA. Trimming took 6 bases from V and 7 from J; bases not matched to a gene: 7. CDR3 loop: CASSPTGGVANVLTF. CDR3 bases: TGTGCCAGCAGTCCGACAGGGGGTGTTGCCAACGTCCTGACTTTC.

The table lists this clonotype with a few counts. This sequence joins TRBV4-2 and TRBJ1-5, with a possible D match to TRBD1 (5 bases). The CDR3 is made up of 14 amino acids. Trimming cost V 4 bases and J 7 bases, with 14 bases left between them. Germline assignment: CDR1 LGHNA and CDR2 YNFKEQ. CDR3 DNA sequence: TGTGCCAGCAGCCCTTGGAGGGGTGAACAGCCCCAGCATTTT. Translation: CASSPWRGEQPQHF.

This clonotype was seen many times. The chain links TRBV5-5 to TRBJ1-1; no reliable D call. Deletions cut 1 base from V and 1 base from J, with 5 bases between. The CDR3 contains 13 residues. CDR1 is SGHKS and CDR2 is YYEKEE in the germline V gene (reference sequence). CDR3 sequence (DNA): TGTGCCAGCAGCTTGCAAGGGAACACTGAAGCTTTCTTT. Protein: CASSLQGNTEAFF.

This clonotype was picked up many times. This chain joins TRBV29-1 and TRBJ2-5; 13 positions agree with TRBD2. Trimming took 5 bases from V and 5 from J; bases not matched to a gene: 2. CDR1 is SQVTM, CDR2 ANQGSEA, per germline. The CDR3 extends over 13 amino acids. In DNA, the CDR3 is TGCAGCGTTCGGACTAGCGGGAGCGAGACCCAGTACTTC. It yields the protein CSVRTSGSETQYF.

CDR3: CASSPVPGTPDEKLFF. CDR3 nucleotide sequence: TGTGCCAGCAGCCCCGTCCCCGGGACGCCGGATGAAAAACTGTTTTTT. V usage is TRBV7-2 and J usage is TRBJ1-4; D is possibly TRBD1 (5 bases). V gave up 5 bases and J gave up 6 bases, with 19 bases separating them. Germline CDR1 SGHTA, CDR2 FQGNSA. The CDR3 has 16 residues.

This rearrangement joins TRBV6-6 to TRBJ1-2; no reliable D call. CDR3 length: 13 residues. Deletions cut 2 bases from V and 0 bases from J, with 4 bases between. Per the germline V gene, CDR1 is MNHNY and CDR2 is SVGAGI (reference sequence). The chain's CDR3 is CASSYRANYGYTF. CDR3 coding DNA: TGTGCCAGCAGTTACAGGGCTAACTATGGCTACACCTTC.

This clonotype was detected a few times. The J gene is TRBJ1-5, the V gene TRBV19; a weak D match, TRBD1 (6 bases). This CDR3 has 13 amino acids. V was shortened by 2 bases and J by 7 bases, with 9 bases between the two germline ends. Germline V gene lookup returns CDR1 LNHDA and CDR2 SQIVND (reference sequence). The CDR3 region has the DNA TGTGCCAGTAGTATACAACAGGGACAGCCCCAGCATTTT. Translation: CASSIQQGQPQHF.

This clonotype was seen at least ten times. The chain joins TRBV6-2 or TRBV6-3 to TRBJ2-5, with 8 bases that match TRBD2. The CDR3 spans 19 residues. Trimming took 0 bases from V and 5 from J; bases not matched to a gene: 17. The germline V gene encodes CDR1 MNHEY and CDR2 SVGEGT. CDR3 in amino acids: CASSYSNSGGRLVYETQYF. The CDR3 nucleotides read TGTGCCAGCAGTTACTCGAATTCCGGCGGGAGGTTAGTGTACGAGACCCAGTACTTC.

The sample holds many counts of this clonotype. The chain combines TRBV20-1 with TRBJ1-1; weak D call: TRBD1 (5 bases). Germline values: CDR1 DFQATT, CDR2 SNEGSKA (reference sequence). V dropped 0 bases and J dropped 4 bases, with 15 bases sitting between them. CDR3 length: 15 amino acids. CDR3 sequence (DNA): TGCAGTGCTAGAGATTTACGGGGGTCGGGCACTGAAGCTTTCTTT. Protein: CSARDLRGSGTEAFF.

This clonotype was counted many times. CDR3 region: CASSQDLPVDIQYF. The CDR3 region has the DNA TGTGCCAGCAGCCAAGATCTTCCGGTGGACATTCAGTACTTC. The chain combines TRBV4-2 with TRBJ2-4, with D hard to call. The V gene lost 0 bases and the J gene lost 8 bases, with 11 bases spanning the gap. Germline loops: CDR1 LGHNA, CDR2 YNFKEQ. CDR3 length equals 14 residues.

This clonotype was counted at least ten times. The rearrangement joins TRBV20-1 to TRBJ2-1, with D uncertain. Trimming removed 1 base from V and 7 bases from J, with 14 bases in between. The CDR3 extends over 14 amino acids. Germline CDR1 is DFQATT and CDR2 is SNEGSKA (reference sequence). CDR3 DNA: TGCAGTGCTAGAGCCCTAGGGATGGTAAATGAGCAGTTCTTC. Its protein is CSARALGMVNEQFF.

The rearrangement uses TRBV7-9 and TRBJ2-5; 7 positions agree with TRBD2. The CDR3 loop spans 16 amino acids. Trimming removed 5 bases from V and 4 bases from J; junction bases left unmatched: 13. Germline lookup yields CDR1 SEHNR and CDR2 FQNEAQ (reference sequence). The CDR3 protein is CASSNPRQRERETQYF. The DNA for the CDR3 is TGTGCCAGCAGCAACCCCCGGCAGCGGGAAAGAGAGACCCAGTACTTC. The whole variable domain, filled in from reference TRBV7-9 and TRBJ2-5, reads DTGVSQNPRHKITKRGQNVTFRCDPISEHNRLYWYRQTLGQGPEFLTYFQNEAQLEKSRLLSDRFSAERPKGSFSTLEIQRTEQGDSAMYLCASSNPRQRERETQYFGPGTRLLVL.

The genes are TRBV2 and TRBJ2-1, with D unclear. The CDR3 spans 13 residues. Germline V gene sequence: CDR1 SNHLY, CDR2 FYNNEI. This CDR3 reads CACSGDVDHEQFF. In nucleotides, the CDR3 is TGTGCGTGTTCAGGCGACGTTGACCATGAGCAGTTCTTC.

This clonotype was counted ten times or more. This rearrangement joins TRBV4-1 to TRBJ2-2; the D gene is possibly TRBD2 (5 bases). Between the trimmed V and J ends, which lost 0 bases and 4 bases, there was a span of 9 bases. The CDR3 length is 15 residues. Germline CDR1 is MGHRA and CDR2 is YSYEKL. CDR3 nucleotides: TGCGCCAGCAGCCAAGACACGGGGAGCACCGGGGAGCTGTTTTTT. Translated, it gives CASSQDTGSTGELFF.

There are a few counts of this clonotype. This chain joins TRBV4-1 and TRBJ2-7; weak D call: TRBD2 (6 bases). V dropped 1 base and J dropped 1 base, with 11 bases sitting between them. The CDR3 totals 15 residues. The germline CDR1 and CDR2 sequences are MGHRA and YSYEKL. The CDR3 DNA reads TGCGCCAGCAGCCAAGCGGTTGGGGGGTCCTACGAGCAGTACTTC. It translates to CASSQAVGGSYEQYF.

This clonotype occurred many times. The chain links TRBV20-1 to TRBJ1-1; 7 nucleotides line up with TRBD1. Trimming removed 6 bases from V and 11 bases from J; junction bases left unmatched: 9. CDR1 DFQATT and CDR2 SNEGSKA come from the germline V gene (reference sequence). CDR3 length: 11 amino acids. CDR3 in DNA: TGCAGTGCCATGGACAGGCTGGGGGCTTTCTTT. As protein: CSAMDRLGAFF.

The J gene is TRBJ1-5, the V gene TRBV18, with D unclear. V was shortened by 7 bases and J by 4 bases, with 11 bases between the two germline ends. Germline values: CDR1 KGHSH, CDR2 LQKENI. The CDR3 loop spans 13 amino acids. For the CDR3, the DNA is TGTGCCAGCTTTGGACTCCCGAATCAGCCCCAGCATTTT. Protein: CASFGLPNQPQHF.

This chain connects TRBV18 to TRBJ1-5, with D perhaps TRBD1 (5 bases). This CDR3 is 15 amino acids long. V was clipped by 3 bases and J by 7 bases, with 16 bases between them. CDR1 is KGHSH, CDR2 LQKENI, per germline. The CDR3 DNA is TGTGCCAGCTCACCGTCGTCGGGGGGAGAACAGCCCCAGCATTTT. Translated, it gives CASSPSSGGEQPQHF.